The 32 T cell receptor beta chains below were found in one sample sequenced in a study of cytomegalovirus exposure and HLA in healthy donors. Assay: immunoSEQ multiplex PCR; the TCRdb copy retains only in-frame clones and omits some. The sample holds around 150,000 clones; roughly 91% are singletons and the top ten take around 3.4%. Source material: PBMCs. The receptors were sampled from a young woman in good health and CMV-seropositive.

The chain couples TRBV2 to TRBJ1-2; 7 bases agree with TRBD1. The CDR3 loop spans 18 amino acids. The germline V gene has CDR1 SNHLY and CDR2 FYNNEI. Losses at the gene ends were 3 bases for V and 4 bases for J; bases not matched to a gene: 17. This CDR3 reads CASSDPLDRDGDGYGYTF. Written as DNA, the CDR3 is TGTGCCAGCAGTGACCCGTTAGACAGGGACGGCGACGGCTATGGCTACACCTTC.

V gene TRBV28 combines with J gene TRBJ2-1; 10 nucleotides align to TRBD2. The ends lost 7 bases at V and 9 bases at J; junction bases unmatched: 12. Germline V lookup: CDR1 MDHEN, CDR2 SYDVKM. The CDR3 is 15 residues long. This chain's CDR3 is CASITRASGSSEQFF. The DNA of the CDR3 is TGTGCCAGCATCACCAGGGCTAGCGGGAGCTCTGAGCAGTTCTTC.

The chain employs TRBV28 and TRBJ1-5; TRBD1 is a possible D gene (5 bases). V was clipped by 3 bases and J by 2 bases, with 11 bases between them. The CDR3 has 15 residues. The germline V gene has CDR1 MDHEN and CDR2 SYDVKM. The CDR3 DNA is TGTGCCAGCAGTTTTTGGGGGGGAGGCAATCAGCCCCAGCATTTT. Translated: CASSFWGGGNQPQHF. Full variable domain (missing parts from reference TRBV28 and TRBJ1-5): DVKVTQSSRYLVKRTGEKVFLECVQDMDHENMFWYRQDPGLGLRLIYFSYDVKMKEKGDIPEGYSVSREKKERFSLILESASTNQTSMYLCASSFWGGGNQPQHFGDGTRLSIL.

The J gene is TRBJ2-5, the V gene TRBV5-1; 12 bases fit TRBD2. The CDR3 runs 16 residues. Germline V CDR1 and CDR2: SGHRS, YFSETQ. V was pared by 0 bases and J by 5 bases, with 5 bases of the junction left unmatched. The CDR3 here is CASSLARTSGKETQYF. The CDR3 DNA is TGCGCCAGCAGCTTGGCCAGGACTAGCGGGAAGGAGACCCAGTACTTC. Supplemented by reference TRBV5-1 and TRBJ2-5, the full variable domain reads KAGVTQTPRYLIKTRGQQVTLSCSPISGHRSVSWYQQTPGQGLQFLFEYFSETQRNKGNFPGRFSGRQFSNSRSEMNVSTLELGDSALYLCASSLARTSGKETQYFGPGTRLLVL.

The J gene is TRBJ1-2, the V gene TRBV4-3; D is possibly TRBD1 (5 bases). V dropped 4 bases and J dropped 0 bases, with 15 bases sitting between them. CDR3 length equals 16 residues. Germline V gives CDR1 LGHNA, CDR2 YSLEER. CDR3 DNA sequence: TGCGCCAGCAGCCCAGGGAGGGGTTTAGCTAACTATGGCTACACCTTC. Protein sequence: CASSPGRGLANYGYTF.

The chain employs TRBV5-1 and TRBJ2-3; D gene uncertain. The germline V gene encodes CDR1 SGHRS and CDR2 YFSETQ. CDR3 size: 15 residues. Trimming removed 2 bases from V and 0 bases from J, with 10 bases in between. The CDR3 coding sequence is TGCGCCAGCAGCTTCCGTATCCCTAGCACAGATACGCAGTATTTT. This encodes CASSFRIPSTDTQYF.

This clone was seen only a few times. The chain carries TRBV7-9 and TRBJ1-1; 7 bases agree with TRBD1. J lost 2 bases, V lost 6 bases, and 9 bases had no gene match. The CDR3 runs to 15 residues. From germline, CDR1 is SEHNR and CDR2 FQNEAQ (reference sequence). As DNA, the CDR3 is TGTGCCAGCAGTCCCTCGGGACAGACAAACACTGAAGCTTTCTTT. Protein: CASSPSGQTNTEAFF.

V gene TRBV5-4 combines with J gene TRBJ2-1; 15 bases map to TRBD2. The CDR3 covers 17 residues. From germline, CDR1 is SGHNT and CDR2 YYREEE (reference sequence). Trimming removed 4 bases from V and 2 bases from J; junction bases left unmatched: 4. In DNA form, the CDR3 reads TGTGCCAGCAGCACTGGACTAGCGGGAGGGCCCTACAATGAGCAGTTCTTC. This translates into CASSTGLAGGPYNEQFF.

Remarks on this clone: Different DNA sequences within this sample yield the same CDR3. The chain links TRBV18 to TRBJ2-1, with 11 bases that match TRBD2. Germline loops: CDR1 KGHSH, CDR2 LQKENI. The trim removed 3 bases at V and 5 bases at J, leaving 0 bases unmatched. The CDR3 is 14 residues long. The CDR3 reads CASSPGLADNEQFF. Here the CDR3 DNA reads TGTGCCAGCTCACCGGGACTAGCGGACAATGAGCAGTTCTTC.

The chain uses TRBV4-1 and TRBJ2-7; perhaps TRBD2 as D (7 bases). V gave up 0 bases and J gave up 0 bases, with 15 bases separating them. Germline V gives CDR1 MGHRA, CDR2 YSYEKL. The CDR3 has 17 amino acids. The CDR3 DNA is TGCGCCAGCAGCCAAGATCTAAGGGGGGGGTACTCCTACGAGCAGTACTTC. As protein: CASSQDLRGGYSYEQYF.

The V gene is TRBV19, the J gene TRBJ2-1, with D unresolved. CDR1 LNHDA and CDR2 SQIVND come from the germline V gene (reference sequence). The CDR3 totals 13 residues. V gave up 3 bases and J gave up 4 bases, with 7 bases separating them. The DNA of the CDR3 is TGTGCCAGTAGTATCACAAATTACAATGAGCAGTTCTTC. It codes for CASSITNYNEQFF.

CDR3 DNA: TGTGCCAGCAGCTTGTCTTTAAACAATGAGCAGTTCTTC. This codes for CASSLSLNNEQFF. The J gene is TRBJ2-1, the V gene TRBV5-6; no clear D gene. This CDR3 is built from 13 residues. CDR1 is SGHDT, CDR2 YYEEEE, per germline. Trimming took 1 base from V and 5 from J, leaving 7 bases between them.

DNA of the CDR3: TGTGCCAGCAGGCTCACGGGGAACACTGAAGCTTTCTTT. It specifies CASRLTGNTEAFF. The chain is built from TRBV11-3 and TRBJ1-1; D is uncertain. V was clipped by 6 bases and J by 1 base, with 9 bases between them. CDR3 length equals 13 residues. Per the germline V gene, CDR1 is SGHNT and CDR2 is YENEEA.

This chain connects TRBV5-1 to TRBJ1-5; D call uncertain. The V end lost 2 bases, the J end lost 0 bases, and 6 bases lay between the germline ends. The CDR3 spans 14 residues. Germline CDR1 is SGHRS and CDR2 is YFSETQ. The CDR3 sequence is CASSLYPSNQPQHF. The CDR3 nucleotides are TGCGCCAGCAGCTTATATCCTAGCAATCAGCCCCAGCATTTT.

The rearrangement links TRBV27 to TRBJ2-3, with D tentatively TRBD1 (6 bases). The V gene's germline CDR1 is MNHEY and CDR2 SMNVEV (reference sequence). This CDR3 region has 15 residues. V was cut by 3 bases and J by 0 bases, with 10 bases left in between. CDR3 DNA: TGTGCCAGCAGTTTTGGGGGCCGCAGCACAGATACGCAGTATTTT. Encoded protein: CASSFGGRSTDTQYF.

The J gene is TRBJ2-7, the V gene TRBV29-1; D perhaps matches TRBD2 (6 bases). CDR3 length: 12 residues. The germline gives CDR1 SQVTM, CDR2 ANQGSEA. V was clipped by 0 bases and J by 5 bases, with 8 bases between them. This CDR3 is CSVEDGGNEQYF. The CDR3 DNA is TGCAGCGTTGAAGATGGAGGGAACGAGCAGTACTTC.

The chain recombines TRBV25-1 with TRBJ1-4; unclear D gene. The V and J ends lost 3 bases and 4 bases respectively, with 18 bases between them. The V gene's germline CDR1 is MGHDK and CDR2 SYGVNS. The CDR3 totals 17 residues. CDR3 nucleotides: TGTGCCAGCAGTGATCATGGGTCGCAGGACTTTAATGAAAAACTGTTTTTT. Translating gives CASSDHGSQDFNEKLFF.

This sequence joins TRBV5-1 and TRBJ2-7; D possibly corresponds to TRBD2 (5 bases). V dropped 2 bases and J dropped 0 bases, with 6 bases sitting between them. Germline lookup yields CDR1 SGHRS and CDR2 YFSETQ. The CDR3 has 13 amino acids. The CDR3 sequence: CASSFTSSYEQYF. DNA of the CDR3: TGCGCCAGCAGCTTCACTAGCTCCTACGAGCAGTACTTC.

The CDR3 sequence: CASSENSGGLVNYGYTF. Here the CDR3 DNA reads TGTGCCAGCAGCGAAAACTCAGGGGGCCTTGTTAACTATGGCTACACCTTC. This chain uses TRBV5-8 with TRBJ1-2; TRBD1 aligns across 8 bases. The CDR3 has 17 amino acids. CDR1 is SGHTS, CDR2 YDEGEE, per germline. Losses at the gene ends were 4 bases for V and 1 base for J; bases not matched to a gene: 12. Supplemented by reference TRBV5-8 and TRBJ1-2, the full variable domain reads EAGVTQSPTHLIKTRGQQATLRCSPISGHTSVYWYQQALGLGLQFLLWYDEGEERNRGNFPPRFSGRQFPNYSSELNVNALELEDSALYLCASSENSGGLVNYGYTFGSGTRLTVV.

The chain recombines TRBV7-8 with TRBJ2-1, with a weak D call TRBD2 (5 bases). Germline CDR1 reads SGHVS; CDR2 reads FQNEAQ. Trimming left V 6 bases short and J 4 bases short, with 25 bases between. The CDR3 runs 18 residues. The CDR3: CASSSDGRGYRRYNEQFF. The CDR3 nucleotides are TGTGCCAGCAGTTCGGACGGCAGAGGGTATCGTCGGTACAATGAGCAGTTCTTC.

This chain connects TRBV5-1 to TRBJ1-4, with no clear D. The CDR3 covers 14 residues. The germline V and J ends were trimmed by 3 bases and 12 bases, with 18 bases remaining between them. Germline V gene lookup returns CDR1 SGHRS and CDR2 YFSETQ. The CDR3 DNA is TGCGCCAGCAGCTCGGATGGACGGGTCGGGGAACTGTTTTTT. Protein: CASSSDGRVGELFF.

This clone is a singleton in its sample. This rearrangement joins TRBV7-8 to TRBJ2-2, with a tentative D call TRBD1 (6 bases). V lost 6 bases to trimming and J lost 6 bases, with 17 bases between them. The germline gives CDR1 SGHVS, CDR2 FQNEAQ. This CDR3 region has 15 residues. The CDR3 is CASSWMTGQAGELFF. The CDR3 nucleotides are TGTGCCAGCAGTTGGATGACAGGTCAAGCCGGGGAGCTGTTTTTT.

The chain couples TRBV7-9 to TRBJ1-1; unclear D gene. This CDR3 contains 12 residues. The germline V gene has CDR1 SEHNR and CDR2 FQNEAQ (reference sequence). Trimming left V 1 base short and J 7 bases short, with 7 bases between. DNA for the CDR3: TGTGCCAGCAGCTTAGGGTGGAGTGAAGCTTTCTTT. Translated, it gives CASSLGWSEAFF.

This clone was observed once. The chain is built from TRBV7-9 and TRBJ2-2; D not resolved. The germline CDR1 and CDR2 sequences are SEHNR and FQNEAQ (reference sequence). Trimming removed 5 bases from V and 0 bases from J, with 7 bases in between. This CDR3 is 14 amino acids long. The CDR3 DNA reads as TGTGCCAGCAGCCCCTCCGCGAACACCGGGGAGCTGTTTTTT. Translated, it gives CASSPSANTGELFF.

The CDR3: CARPGTSGSRGETQYF. Written as DNA, the CDR3 is TGTGCCAGACCCGGGACTAGCGGGAGCAGGGGAGAGACCCAGTACTTC. This chain connects TRBV2 to TRBJ2-5, with 14 bases aligning to TRBD2. The CDR3 runs to 16 residues. V shed 9 bases and J 4 bases; nucleotides not matched to a gene: 10. Germline V gives CDR1 SNHLY, CDR2 FYNNEI.

The chain joins TRBV5-1 to TRBJ2-1, with 13 bases matching TRBD2. Losses at the gene ends were 6 bases for V and 12 bases for J; bases not matched to a gene: 9. This CDR3 region has 14 residues. Germline V gene sequence: CDR1 SGHRS, CDR2 YFSETQ. CDR3 bases: TGCGCCAGCAACGACGGACTAGCGGGAGATACGCAGTTCTTC. This codes for CASNDGLAGDTQFF.

The V and J genes are TRBV27 and TRBJ2-1, with D perhaps matching TRBD2 (5 bases). Germline loops: CDR1 MNHEY, CDR2 SMNVEV (reference sequence). CDR3 length equals 14 residues. Deletions cut 1 base from V and 9 bases from J, with 13 bases between. DNA of the CDR3: TGTGCCAGCAGTTTATATAGCGTCTCTAGTGAGCAGTTCTTC. Encoded protein: CASSLYSVSSEQFF.

J is TRBJ2-1 and V is TRBV15, with no clear D. The ends were cut back, 3 bases at V and 3 bases at J, with 6 bases in the middle. The CDR3 spans 13 residues. Germline loops: CDR1 LNHNV, CDR2 YYDKDF (reference sequence). The CDR3 loop reads CATSSRVYNEQFF. The CDR3 DNA follows: TGTGCCACCAGCAGCCGGGTCTACAATGAGCAGTTCTTC.

The chain links TRBV28 to TRBJ2-1, with 13 bases aligning to TRBD2. The V segment lost 3 bases and the J segment 5 bases; nucleotides outside the gene matches: 4. The CDR3 totals 16 residues. Germline CDR1 MDHEN, CDR2 SYDVKM. The CDR3 sequence: CASSFLGLAGNNEQFF. The CDR3, as DNA: TGTGCCAGCAGTTTCTTGGGACTAGCGGGAAACAATGAGCAGTTCTTC.

This rearrangement joins TRBV7-9 to TRBJ1-1; 10 nucleotides line up with TRBD1. The CDR3 runs 12 residues. The germline V gene has CDR1 SEHNR and CDR2 FQNEAQ (reference sequence). J was trimmed by 6 bases and V by 9 bases; bases with no gene match: 4. CDR3 residues: CASRTGGSEAFF. CDR3 DNA: TGTGCCAGTCGGACAGGGGGATCTGAAGCTTTCTTT.

This chain links TRBV5-1 with TRBJ2-7, with a tentative D call TRBD2 (7 bases). The germline V and J ends were trimmed by 5 bases and 12 bases, with 18 bases remaining between them. Germline assignment: CDR1 SGHRS and CDR2 YFSETQ. The CDR3 extends over 12 amino acids. The CDR3 DNA is TGCGCCAGCAGTTTCGATGCGGGGGCTTGGTACTTC. Residues: CASSFDAGAWYF.

This chain joins TRBV7-9 and TRBJ2-7; a weak D match, TRBD2 (6 bases). Trimming removed 1 base at V and 7 bases at J, with 17 bases between. This CDR3 spans 15 amino acids. Per the germline V gene, CDR1 is SEHNR and CDR2 is FQNEAQ (reference sequence). The CDR3 bases are TGTGCCAGCAGCTTAGTATGGGGGGTGCAGGAAGAGCAGTACTTC. It codes for CASSLVWGVQEEQYF.